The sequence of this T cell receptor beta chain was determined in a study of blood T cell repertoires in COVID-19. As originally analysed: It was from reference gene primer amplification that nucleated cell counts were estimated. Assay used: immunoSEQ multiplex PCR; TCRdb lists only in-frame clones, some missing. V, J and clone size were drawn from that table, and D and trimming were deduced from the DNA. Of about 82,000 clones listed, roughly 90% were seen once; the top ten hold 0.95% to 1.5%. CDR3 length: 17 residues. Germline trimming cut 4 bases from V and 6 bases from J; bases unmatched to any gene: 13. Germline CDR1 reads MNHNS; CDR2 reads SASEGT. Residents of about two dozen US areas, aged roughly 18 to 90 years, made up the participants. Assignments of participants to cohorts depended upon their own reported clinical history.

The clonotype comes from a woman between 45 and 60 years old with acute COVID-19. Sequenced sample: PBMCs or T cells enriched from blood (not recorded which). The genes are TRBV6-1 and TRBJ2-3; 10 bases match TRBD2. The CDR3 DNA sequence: TGTGCCAGCAGTGCCGTAACTAGCGGGGCGGGTGGGGATACGCAGTATTTT. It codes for CASSAVTSGAGGDTQYF.